This TCR beta chain was sequenced for a study of post-analysis software for immune sequencing data. Germline V gene data show CDR1 as SGHDT and CDR2 as YYEEEE. CDR3 size: 13 residues. Trimming took off 4 bases at V and 14 bases at J, with 16 bases between the two ends. Unique molecular identifiers had been added to the TCR beta cDNA libraries. Using its own MiXCR run on the PCR reads, TCRdb lists one record per CDR3 protein. The data show 150,000 to 200,000 distinct CDR3 sequences, with approximately 35% seen just once and 28% held by the top ten. This chain joins TRBV5-6 and TRBJ1-6; D might be TRBD1 (5 bases). This clonotype was obtained from a girl aged 10 to 17 with multiple sclerosis. The sample here was blood, taken after autologous hematopoietic stem cell transplantation. The CDR3 protein is CASSGDRRLTLHF. The CDR3 DNA reads as TGTGCCAGCAGCGGGGACCGCCGTTTGACCCTCCACTTT.